This T cell receptor beta chain was sequenced in a study of T cells in Graves' hyperthyroidism and ophthalmopathy. General study findings and limits: The model made its ophthalmopathy prediction, and onset followed a median approximately six months later.

In its sample, this clonotype was seen many times. Its target is not known. Looked up from germline, CDR1 is SGHAT and CDR2 is FQDESV (reference sequence). The V gene end was trimmed by 3 bases and the J gene end by 7 bases; junction bases not matched to a gene: 8. CDR3 length: 14 residues. Amplification of TCR beta CDR3 regions used RNA as the template. The study used the HTBI primer set for a first-round RT-PCR of the TCR CDR3. TCRdb independently ran MiXCR on the multiplex PCR reads; one entry per CDR3 protein. The sample consists of roughly 550,000 distinct CDR3 sequences, roughly 16% of them appearing once.

The receptor was derived from a woman aged 25 to 45 with Graves' ophthalmopathy. The chain recombines TRBV11-1 with TRBJ1-1; 7 bases align to TRBD1. Material for sequencing was blood. Here the CDR3 reads CASSLEGARVEAFF. Written as DNA, the CDR3 is TGTGCCAGCAGCTTGGAGGGGGCGAGAGTTGAAGCTTTCTTT.